This TCR beta chain is from a study of T-cell reconstitution after alpha-beta-depleted transplantation in children. A remark on this clonotype: Its antigen remains unknown.

With 5 bases clipped from V and 1 base from J, the junction kept 15 bases outside the gene matches. Germline CDR1 and CDR2: DFQATT and SNEGSKA (reference sequence). This CDR3 is built from 17 residues. General study points: From newly produced T cells came most of the T-cell counts and diversity one year after transplant. It was reported that alpha-beta T cells came from several hundred expanded graft clones (about two months after transplant). High day-60 TCRbeta diversity in some patients came from surviving recipient T cells and thymic progenitors.

Molecular barcoding with unique molecular identifiers was used for the TCRbeta library. TCRdb processed the PCR reads anew with MiXCR; each CDR3 protein has one entry. The sample comprises hundreds of thousands of distinct CDR3 sequences, roughly 15% of which are singletons, and roughly 4.8% rests with the top ten. This clonotype was sampled from a male patient under 18 who had a stem cell transplant for acute lymphoblastic leukemia, so the T cells may come from the graft donor. The chain has TRBV20-1 and TRBJ2-7, with 9 nucleotides matching TRBD2. The material was PBMCs, mostly from graft donor cells, obtained 360 days after TCRalphabeta/CD19-depleted stem cell transplant. This chain's CDR3 is CSASPLSMTSGSYEQYF. As DNA, the CDR3 is TGCAGTGCTTCCCCTCTAAGCATGACTAGCGGATCCTACGAGCAGTACTTC.